Below are 13 T cell receptor beta chains sequenced from a single sample in a study of Ad26.COV2.S vaccination and SARS-CoV-2 variants. The repertoire was sequenced with immunoSEQ multiplex PCR; TCRdb's copy has only in-frame clones and lacks some. In the table there are about 330,000 clones, 85% to 90% of which are singletons. As to treatment: over 15 received Ad26.COV2.S at low or high dose, single or two shots; about 5 received placebo; per-sample allocation not given. Following the first vaccine or placebo injection, samples were taken on day 63. This sample comprised peripheral blood, obtained in a trial of Ad26.COV2.S vaccine versus placebo. The receptors originated from a person between 18 and 65 years old who received the Ad26.COV2.S COVID-19 vaccine or a placebo.

The gene calls are TRBV27 and TRBJ1-5, with 7 bases that match TRBD1. This CDR3 contains 16 residues. Losses at the gene ends were 1 base for V and 5 bases for J; bases not matched to a gene: 8. Per germline, CDR1 MNHEY and CDR2 SMNVEV (reference sequence). DNA of the CDR3: TGTGCCAGCAGTTTATTCGGGTGGGACAGTTATCAGCCCCAGCATTTT. This translates into CASSLFGWDSYQPQHF.

This chain connects TRBV7-6 to TRBJ2-7; 9 nucleotides match TRBD1. The CDR3 extends over 13 amino acids. Trimming cost V 5 bases and J 6 bases; bases outside gene matches: 5. Per the germline V gene, CDR1 is SGHVS and CDR2 is FNYEAQ. The CDR3: CASSRDREGEQYF. The CDR3 nucleotides are TGTGCCAGCAGCCGGGACAGGGAGGGCGAGCAGTACTTC.

This clone was picked up one time. The V gene is TRBV18, the J gene TRBJ2-3; TRBD1 aligns across 8 bases. V dropped 6 bases and J dropped 2; count of bases not matched to a gene: 7. The CDR3 length is 15 residues. The germline CDR1 and CDR2 sequences are KGHSH and LQKENI. CDR3 residues: CASSGRQGNTDTQYF. CDR3 DNA sequence: TGTGCCAGCTCCGGAAGACAGGGGAACACAGATACGCAGTATTTT.

J is TRBJ1-5 and V is TRBV19; D gene uncertain. The V gene lost 6 bases and the J gene lost 1 base, with 10 bases spanning the gap. This CDR3 has 14 amino acids. The germline gives CDR1 LNHDA, CDR2 SQIVND (reference sequence). The CDR3 reads CASRVGPSNQPQHF. As DNA, the CDR3 is TGTGCCAGTAGGGTCGGACCGAGCAATCAGCCCCAGCATTTT.

Only a few counts were recorded for this clone. The rearrangement links TRBV6-2 or TRBV6-3 to TRBJ1-1; D gene unclear. V gave up 3 bases and J gave up 4 bases, with 6 bases separating them. Germline V gene data show CDR1 as MNHEY and CDR2 as SVGEGT. This CDR3 comprises 12 residues. The CDR3 region is CASSYMSTEAFF. The DNA for the CDR3 is TGTGCCAGCAGTTATATGTCCACTGAAGCTTTCTTT.

The chain employs TRBV24-1 and TRBJ2-1; weak D call: TRBD2 (6 bases). Germline V gene lookup returns CDR1 KGHDR and CDR2 SFDVKD. V was cut by 9 bases and J by 8 bases, with 16 bases left in between. CDR3 length equals 13 residues. The CDR3 DNA is TGTGCCACCCAATCGGTCGGGAGCGATGAGCAGTTCTTC. Translating it yields CATQSVGSDEQFF.

This rearrangement joins TRBV19 to TRBJ1-5; D is perhaps TRBD1 (6 bases). The CDR3 sequence is 15 residues long. V lost 4 bases to trimming and J lost 3 bases, with 13 bases between them. Germline values: CDR1 LNHDA, CDR2 SQIVND (reference sequence). CDR3 loop: CASSRTDRPNQPQHF. The CDR3 nucleotides read TGTGCCAGTAGTAGGACAGACAGGCCCAATCAGCCCCAGCATTTT.

This clone was picked up a small number of times. The chain employs TRBV24-1 and TRBJ2-3, with D maybe TRBD1 (6 bases). The germline CDR1 and CDR2 sequences are KGHDR and SFDVKD. Trimming removed 4 bases from V and 2 bases from J, with 9 bases in between. The CDR3 is 14 amino acids. CDR3 protein: CATSDGTPTDTQYF. Written as DNA, the CDR3 is TGTGCCACCAGTGACGGGACACCCACAGATACGCAGTATTTT.

The chain uses TRBV6-5 and TRBJ2-7, with D perhaps being TRBD1 or TRBD2 (5 bases each). Germline V gene lookup returns CDR1 MNHEY and CDR2 SVGAGI. Trimming shortened V by 6 bases and J by 4 bases, and 16 bases separated the two germline ends. The CDR3 consists of 14 residues. The CDR3, as DNA: TGTGCCAGCAGCCGGGACCTCTCCCTGTACGAGCAGTACTTC. It yields the protein CASSRDLSLYEQYF.

The genes are TRBV19 and TRBJ2-7, with D maybe TRBD1 (5 bases). This CDR3 is built from 14 residues. Germline V CDR1 and CDR2: LNHDA, SQIVND (reference sequence). The V gene lost 1 base and the J gene lost 0 bases, with 7 bases spanning the gap. The CDR3 here is CASSIGGGSYEQYF. The CDR3 DNA follows: TGTGCCAGTAGTATAGGGGGCGGCTCCTACGAGCAGTACTTC.

The chain couples TRBV12-3 or TRBV12-4 to TRBJ2-7; no clear D. The CDR3 runs to 12 residues. V was trimmed by 5 bases and J by 0 bases, leaving 5 bases between them. CDR3 in amino acids: CASSGDSYEQYV. The CDR3 nucleotides are TGTGCCAGCAGTGGGGACTCCTACGAGCAGTACGTC.

The rearrangement links TRBV27 to TRBJ1-2, with D uncertain. CDR1 is MNHEY and CDR2 is SMNVEV in the germline V gene (reference sequence). The V gene lost 6 bases and the J gene lost 1 base, with 9 bases spanning the gap. The CDR3 is 13 amino acids. The CDR3 region is CASSPDGNYGYTF. In DNA form, the CDR3 reads TGTGCCAGCAGCCCGGACGGTAACTATGGCTACACCTTC.

The V gene is TRBV18, the J gene TRBJ1-2; maybe TRBD1 (6 bases). Per germline, CDR1 KGHSH and CDR2 LQKENI. CDR3 length: 15 amino acids. Trimming took 3 bases from V and 2 from J, leaving 13 bases between them. This chain's CDR3 is CASSPAGAPNYGYTF. CDR3 nucleotide sequence: TGTGCCAGCTCACCGGCAGGGGCACCGAACTATGGCTACACCTTC.